The present TCR beta chain was sequenced within a study of blood T cells in healthy people across ages (dated by TCRdb to between 2014 and 2017). Regarding the complete study: In model experiments, template switching captured about one uniquely barcoded TCR beta cDNA molecule for every two T cells. The study analyzed two additional independent replicas of 1 million unique cDNA reads from the same blood draw for two donors, one aged 18 to 30 and one aged 80 or older. Four age groups were formed from the donors: young (average 16 years), middle-aged (less than 40), aged (62) and long-lived (roughly 88). Donors of different ages were randomly distributed across sequencing lanes to avoid experimental bias. Using deep sequencing normalized with unique cDNA molecular identifiers, the study measured how TCR beta repertoire diversity changes with age. The paper's findings and limits, for the study overall: Because the CMV infection status of the donors was unknown, age-related changes in expanded clonotypes may potentially have been confounded. As age increased, observed TCR beta diversity per million T cells dropped in a roughly linear way, and a significant reduction was already evident by age roughly 36. Estimates of total diversity based on one million sequenced T cells were considered lower bounds and underestimates. Observed TCR beta diversity correlated strongly with the percentage of naive T cells measured by flow cytometry. The long-lived group showed more naive CD4+ T cells, fewer expanded clones and increased TCR diversity than the aged group, suggesting age selection. Bulk unsorted PBMC profiling prevented conclusive comparison of naive and antigen-experienced compartments.

Systemically healthy Caucasian individuals from Russia, some 40 in total and aged roughly 6 to 95 years, were included as donors. Around 10 milliliters of peripheral blood were collected from each donor into EDTA-treated Vacutainer tubes. PBMCs were isolated by Ficoll-Paque density-gradient centrifugation, with at least 6.5 million obtained per sample. Total RNA, at least 6 micrograms per sample, was extracted from PBMCs with Trizol reagent. Naive CD45RAhigh/CD27high T cell percentages were measured by flow cytometry on a PBMC aliquot from every donor. This clonotype has only a few counts. This receptor's antigen is unknown. Base quality data are lacking; no much larger clone is found one base away. The CDR3 goes from the cysteine to the phenylalanine over 12 residues. CDR3 DNA only is kept here, 36 bases in frame from base 1. The germline V gene gives CDR1 as SGHRS and CDR2 as YFSETQ. Between the V and J ends, shortened by 5 bases and 1 base respectively, the junction contains 6 bases.

The protocol used for the library was 5' RACE. TCRdb shows the sequencer as Illumina HiSeq 2500. The second PCR ran for about 6 to 11 cycles and used a J-beta primer mix along with a sample-barcoded 5' primer. Each TCR beta cDNA molecule received a unique molecular identifier from a template-switch 5' adaptor carrying 12 random nucleotides. Each sample yielded at least 2.5 million CDR3-containing paired-end reads. All of the RNA was converted into first-strand cDNA using the Mint cDNA synthesis kit, with a TRBC-specific oligonucleotide serving as the primer. Following uracil-DNA glycosylase treatment, a first 18-cycle PCR with universal primers M1SS and BC2_uni_R was performed on all cDNA. As for the original processing: For normalization, 1 million high-quality reads, each with a distinct molecular identifier, were randomly selected from each sample. Reads sharing molecular identifiers were discarded rather than binned into consensus sequences. MiTCR, set to a Q25 quality threshold and the strictest error-elimination algorithm, was used for CDR3 identification, clonotype clustering and error correction. Lower-bound total TCR beta diversity was estimated with a nonparametric unseen species model using Euler transformation. TCRdb reprocessing: public reads trimmed at Q25 with fastp, clones called with MiXCR, in-frame beta chains kept. Each CDR3 protein gets just one entry, which takes the most common genes and DNA from the rows behind it. None of the V and J calls come from the authors' own analysis; TCRdb made them. Across this sample there are 600,000 to 800,000 distinct CDR3 sequences, with 40% to 65% seen only once. Roughly 13% of the sample is held by the ten biggest clonotypes.

The rearrangement combines TRBV5-1 with TRBJ1-1; the D gene assignment is ambiguous. The clonotype was recovered from a woman of 80 years or more in good health. The sequenced sample consisted of blood. CDR3 region: CASRIGNTEAFF. The nucleotides read TGCGCCAGCAGGATAGGGAACACTGAAGCTTTCTTT.